This T cell receptor (beta chain) was recovered during a study of neurological immune-mediated disorders. Whole-study findings and limits: TCR-beta repertoires seemed private in all groups, with no expanded CDR3 amino acid sequences shared. No clinical or MRI feature was associated with the multiple sclerosis repertoire cluster.

This clonotype was detected many times. Its matching antigen is unknown. The CDR3 runs to 16 residues. CDR1 and CDR2 from the germline V gene are ENHRY and SYGVKD. V gave up 2 bases and J gave up 0 bases; unmatched junction bases: 6. Sample time point: longitudinal time-point 2. Whenever a sequencing run was performed, it yielded over 190 million TCR-beta sequences from 15-18 subjects. In TCRdb, the 5' RACE reads were re-called with MiXCR into one record per CDR3 protein. Among over 75,000 distinct CDR3 sequences listed, around 6% were seen once. Sequencing was performed on PBMCs. This TCR derives from a woman in her sixties or seventies with multiple sclerosis. V is TRBV10-3 and J is TRBJ1-1; 7 bases line up with TRBD1. The CDR3 region is CAISEPGQSMNTEAFF. The CDR3 DNA follows: TGTGCCATCAGTGAGCCGGGACAGAGTATGAACACTGAAGCTTTCTTT.